Each of the 7 T cell receptor beta chains below was sequenced from the same sample in a study of T cells in localized non-small cell lung cancer. Assay: immunoSEQ multiplex PCR; the TCRdb copy retains only in-frame clones and omits some. The data hold tens of thousands of clones, with just over 85% observed a single time. The sample in question was peripheral blood, obtained before any cancer treatment. The receptors originated from a male donor at least 60 years old with stage III squamous cell lung carcinoma.

The V call is TRBV9, the J call TRBJ1-6; possible D gene TRBD1, 5 bases. The CDR3 consists of 16 residues. Germline V lookup: CDR1 SGDLS, CDR2 YYNGEE. The V gene lost 4 bases and the J gene lost 3 bases, with 14 bases spanning the gap. The CDR3 DNA reads as TGTGCCAGCAGCCCCGGTGAGGGGTACTATAATTCACCCCTCCACTTT. As protein: CASSPGEGYYNSPLHF.

The CDR3 DNA sequence: TGCGCCAGCCACCTCGCCGTGGGAAACACTGAAGCTTTCTTT. It codes for CASHLAVGNTEAFF. V is TRBV5-1 and J is TRBJ1-1; no firm D call. V lost 7 bases and J 2 bases, leaving 15 bases between the germline ends. This CDR3 contains 14 residues. CDR1 and CDR2 (germline): SGHRS, YFSETQ. Supplemented by reference TRBV5-1 and TRBJ1-1, the full variable domain reads KAGVTQTPRYLIKTRGQQVTLSCSPISGHRSVSWYQQTPGQGLQFLFEYFSETQRNKGNFPGRFSGRQFSNSRSEMNVSTLELGDSALYLCASHLAVGNTEAFFGQGTRLTVV.

This chain joins TRBV4-3 and TRBJ2-7; D assignment may be TRBD1 or TRBD2 (6 bases each). Trimming stripped 0 bases from V and 7 bases from J, with 16 bases between. Germline assignment: CDR1 LGHNA and CDR2 YSLEER. The CDR3 spans 15 residues. The CDR3 sequence is CASSQDLGGGREQYF. The CDR3 DNA follows: TGCGCCAGCAGCCAAGATTTGGGGGGCGGAAGGGAGCAGTACTTC.

V usage is TRBV10-3 and J usage is TRBJ1-3; D remains ambiguous. V gave up 8 bases and J gave up 0 bases, with 5 bases separating them. CDR3 length: 12 residues. Germline V gene sequence: CDR1 ENHRY, CDR2 SYGVKD. CDR3 nucleotide sequence: TGTGCCATCGGGTCCTCTGGAAACACCATATATTTT. It specifies CAIGSSGNTIYF.

In this sample, this clone turned up a few times. The chain is built from TRBV13 and TRBJ1-1; D perhaps matches TRBD1 (5 bases). The germline CDR1 and CDR2 sequences are PRHDT and FYEKMQ (reference sequence). The V end was cut by 5 bases, the J end by 5 bases, with 15 bases between. The CDR3 spans 14 residues. The CDR3 loop reads CASSRTGPGTEAFF. The CDR3 coding sequence is TGTGCCAGCAGCAGAACAGGACCTGGTACTGAAGCTTTCTTT.

V is TRBV7-9 and J is TRBJ2-2; no firm D call. V was cut by 0 bases and J by 4 bases, with 12 bases left in between. The CDR3 has 16 residues. CDR1 and CDR2 (germline): SEHNR, FQNEAQ (reference sequence). The CDR3 loop reads CASSLARVSSTGELFF. CDR3 nucleotides: TGTGCCAGCAGCTTAGCTCGGGTCTCTTCCACCGGGGAGCTGTTTTTT.

The CDR3 DNA follows: TGTGCCAGCAGTTTTGGAATTATGGGCTACACCTTC. Encoded protein: CASSFGIMGYTF. The V and J genes are TRBV28 and TRBJ1-2; no reliable D call. The germline CDR1 and CDR2 sequences are MDHEN and SYDVKM. The CDR3 contains 12 residues. The germline V and J ends were trimmed by 3 bases and 8 bases, with 10 bases remaining between them.